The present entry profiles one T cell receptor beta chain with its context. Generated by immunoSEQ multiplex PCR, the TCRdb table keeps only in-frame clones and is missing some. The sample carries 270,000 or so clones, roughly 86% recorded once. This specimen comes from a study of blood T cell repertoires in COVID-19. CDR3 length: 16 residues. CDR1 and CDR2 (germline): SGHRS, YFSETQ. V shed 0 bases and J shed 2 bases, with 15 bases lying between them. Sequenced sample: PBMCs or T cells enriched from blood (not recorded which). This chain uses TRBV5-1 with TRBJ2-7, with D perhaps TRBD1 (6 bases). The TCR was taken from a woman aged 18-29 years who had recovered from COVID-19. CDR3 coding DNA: TGCGCCAGCAGCTTGGGGTGGTCAGGGGCCACCTACGAGCAGTACTTC. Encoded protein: CASSLGWSGATYEQYF.